The clone carrying this T cell receptor beta chain has a handful of counts. CDR3 length: 13 residues. Trimming took 11 bases from V and 4 from J, leaving 16 bases between them. CDR1 and CDR2 from the germline V gene are MNHNS and SASEGT. These data are taken from a study of cytomegalovirus exposure and HLA in healthy donors. The primer mix had 60 Vbeta and 13 Jbeta primers. Sequenced by immunoSEQ multiplex PCR; TCRdb stores in-frame clones only, minus some. The sample has tens of thousands of clones, 65% to 85% seen once. The rearrangement uses TRBV6-1 and TRBJ2-3; a weak D match, TRBD1 (5 bases). Sequenced material: PBMCs. This receptor was obtained from a woman between 40 and 50 years old in good health and CMV-seropositive. CDR3 sequence (DNA): TGTGCCCTAGGCAGGGAAATCTCAGATACGCAGTATTTT. Amino acids: CALGREISDTQYF.